This TCR beta chain was documented in a study of blood T cell repertoires in COVID-19. Overall study context: The United States, Italy and Spain supplied acute and convalescent COVID-19 samples. PBMCs, B-cell-depleted T cells, or T cells provided the cDNA or gDNA that made up the material.

The assay was immunoSEQ multiplex PCR, and TCRdb's table has in-frame clones only and misses some. The table lists under 60,000 clones, roughly nine tenths of them singletons. Sequenced material: peripheral blood. The source is a man aged 55 to 70 with acute or convalescent COVID-19.

CDR3 sequence: CASSLLQGLGNIQYF. DNA for the CDR3: TGTGCCAGCAGCTTACTCCAGGGGTTGGGAAACATTCAGTACTTC. The chain carries TRBV7-2 and TRBJ2-4; a possible D gene is TRBD1 (6 bases). The germline V gene encodes CDR1 SGHTA and CDR2 FQGNSA. The CDR3 is 15 amino acids. Trimming left V 2 bases short and J 6 bases short, with 14 bases between. Filled out from reference TRBV7-2 and TRBJ2-4, the complete variable domain reads GAGVSQSPSNKVTEKGKDVELRCDPISGHTALYWYRQSLGQGLEFLIYFQGNSAPDKSGLPSDRFSAERTGGSVSTLTIQRTQQEDSAVYLCASSLLQGLGNIQYFGAGTRLSVL.